This passage covers 18 T cell receptor beta chains from one sample sequenced in a study of cytomegalovirus exposure and HLA in healthy donors. The primer mix had 60 Vbeta and 13 Jbeta primers. Clones were sequenced by immunoSEQ multiplex PCR, and TCRdb holds only the in-frame ones, with some missing. The table includes some 150,000 clones, roughly 80% detected once. Material: PBMCs. Receptors were obtained from a woman between 40 and 50 years old in good health and CMV-seropositive.

This clone was seen a handful of times. The chain couples TRBV29-1 to TRBJ1-1; D remains ambiguous. V gave up 3 bases and J gave up 0 bases, with 8 bases separating them. Per germline, CDR1 SQVTM and CDR2 ANQGSEA. This CDR3 region has 13 residues. As DNA, the CDR3 is TGCAGCGTTGACGGGGAGATGAACACTGAAGCTTTCTTT. Protein sequence: CSVDGEMNTEAFF.

The V gene is TRBV5-1, the J gene TRBJ1-3; tentatively, D is TRBD1 (5 bases). The V and J ends lost 4 bases and 0 bases respectively, with 17 bases between them. The germline CDR1 and CDR2 sequences are SGHRS and YFSETQ. The CDR3 has 17 residues. Here the CDR3 DNA reads TGCGCCAGCAGCCCGGGGGACCGCACTCTCTCTGGAAACACCATATATTTT. This sequence encodes CASSPGDRTLSGNTIYF.

J is TRBJ2-1 and V is TRBV10-3; TRBD2 matches 8 bases. The CDR3 contains 15 residues. Germline assignment: CDR1 ENHRY and CDR2 SYGVKD. Losses at the gene ends were 6 bases for V and 10 bases for J; bases not matched to a gene: 14. The CDR3 reads CAISGREALEKEQFF. The CDR3 region has the DNA TGTGCCATCAGCGGGCGGGAGGCCCTTGAAAAGGAGCAGTTCTTC.

The gene calls are TRBV7-2 and TRBJ1-2; D remains ambiguous. V lost 5 bases and J lost 10, with 23 bases in between. Germline V gives CDR1 SGHTA, CDR2 FQGNSA. The CDR3 is made up of 15 amino acids. CDR3: CASSPTGKAGNVYTF. The CDR3 nucleotides read TGTGCCAGCAGCCCTACCGGCAAGGCAGGTAACGTCTACACCTTC.

The rearrangement uses TRBV10-1 and TRBJ1-5; possible D gene TRBD1, 6 bases. Germline CDR1 is WNHNN and CDR2 is SYGVQD (reference sequence). Trimming stripped 6 bases from V and 7 bases from J, with 13 bases between. CDR3 length: 13 amino acids. This chain's CDR3 is CASSTGIGQPQHF. CDR3 nucleotides: TGCGCCAGCAGCACAGGGATCGGACAGCCCCAGCATTTT.

This clone has only one observation. The chain combines TRBV2 with TRBJ2-3; 10 bases agree with TRBD2. The junction had 6 bases not matched to a gene; V was cut back by 8 bases and J by 4 bases. From germline, CDR1 is SNHLY and CDR2 FYNNEI. The CDR3 runs 14 residues. In DNA, the CDR3 is TGTGCCAGCCGTGTAGCGGGAGGATCAGATACGCAGTATTTT. Translating gives CASRVAGGSDTQYF.

V and J are TRBV12-5 and TRBJ2-1; tentative D call: TRBD1 (6 bases). CDR1 and CDR2 from the germline V gene are LGHNT and FRNRAP. The CDR3 length is 15 residues. Trimming took 5 bases from V and 7 from J, leaving 18 bases between them. In DNA form, the CDR3 reads TGTGCTAGTGGTCCGACCGGGACACCGGCTAATGAGCAGTTCTTC. Encoded protein: CASGPTGTPANEQFF.

The rearrangement joins TRBV28 to TRBJ2-3, with 11 bases lining up with TRBD1. With V trimmed by 6 bases and J by 5 bases, 10 bases remained unmatched. The CDR3 has 16 amino acids. Per germline, CDR1 MDHEN and CDR2 SYDVKM. CDR3 in amino acids: CASRSRPGQGVDTQYF. CDR3 DNA sequence: TGTGCCAGCAGAAGCAGACCGGGACAGGGGGTAGATACGCAGTATTTT.

J is TRBJ2-5 and V is TRBV5-1; the D gene is possibly TRBD1 (5 bases). Germline-derived CDR1 and CDR2 are SGHRS and YFSETQ. Between the trimmed V and J ends, which lost 0 bases and 2 bases, there was a span of 14 bases. The CDR3 is made up of 16 amino acids. CDR3 sequence: CASSLAPTASQETQYF. The CDR3, as DNA: TGCGCCAGCAGCTTGGCTCCGACAGCATCTCAAGAGACCCAGTACTTC.

The chain recombines TRBV7-2 with TRBJ2-5, with a weak D call TRBD2 (7 bases). The CDR3 has 13 residues. V lost 9 bases to trimming and J lost 5 bases, with 16 bases between them. Germline-derived CDR1 and CDR2 are SGHTA and FQGNSA. The DNA for the CDR3 is TGTGCCAGTAGCAGGGGAGGGGTGGAGACCCAGTACTTC. Translating gives CASSRGGVETQYF.

The CDR3 spells CASRLAREDYPSSYEQYF. Here the CDR3 DNA reads TGTGCAAGTCGCTTAGCGAGGGAGGACTACCCGAGCTCCTACGAGCAGTACTTC. The chain combines TRBV12-2 with TRBJ2-7; TRBD2 is the table's D call, not checked against the DNA. TRBV12-2 is listed as a pseudogene. The CDR3 length is 18 residues.

This chain connects TRBV7-2 to TRBJ2-7, with TRBD1 identical over 8 bases. This CDR3 comprises 14 residues. From germline, CDR1 is SGHTA and CDR2 FQGNSA. V shed 6 bases and J 6 bases; nucleotides not matched to a gene: 10. The CDR3 DNA reads as TGTGCCAGCAGGCGACCAGGGGGCAACACCGAGCAGTACTTC. This translates into CASRRPGGNTEQYF.

The chain has TRBV4-1 and TRBJ1-4, with a possible D match to TRBD1 (6 bases). The V gene lost 3 bases and the J gene lost 0 bases, with 14 bases spanning the gap. Germline-derived CDR1 and CDR2 are MGHRA and YSYEKL. The CDR3 has 17 residues. CDR3 DNA: TGCGCCAGCAGCCAGAGGGGGTCCCCATCAACTAATGAAAAACTGTTTTTT. Protein sequence: CASSQRGSPSTNEKLFF.

The chain employs TRBV7-9 and TRBJ2-3, with a tentative D call TRBD2 (5 bases). Germline V gene lookup returns CDR1 SEHNR and CDR2 FQNEAQ (reference sequence). The CDR3 is 14 residues long. The germline V and J ends were trimmed by 3 bases and 3 bases, with 10 bases remaining between them. The CDR3 DNA reads TGTGCCAGCAGCTTTCCGGGGTTAACAGATACGCAGTATTTT. This gives the protein CASSFPGLTDTQYF.

CDR3 DNA sequence: TGTGCCAGCAGTATGGACAGGGGTAACACTGAAGCTTTCTTT. Translation gives CASSMDRGNTEAFF. J is TRBJ1-1 and V is TRBV2; TRBD1 matches 9 bases. Trimming removed 5 bases from V and 2 bases from J; junction bases left unmatched: 3. In germline, CDR1 is SNHLY, CDR2 FYNNEI. The CDR3 loop spans 14 amino acids.

The chain carries TRBV29-1 and TRBJ2-7; TRBD1 agrees at 7 bases. There are 11 residues in the CDR3. The germline CDR1 and CDR2 sequences are SQVTM and ANQGSEA. V was pared by 4 bases and J by 9 bases, with 6 bases of the junction left unmatched. CDR3 amino acids: CSVGTGEAQYF. Here the CDR3 DNA reads TGCAGCGTTGGAACAGGGGAAGCGCAGTACTTC.

The chain employs TRBV18 and TRBJ2-7, with 7 bases aligning to TRBD1. CDR3 size: 16 residues. Germline V gene lookup returns CDR1 KGHSH and CDR2 LQKENI. Trimming at V came to 4 bases and at J to 5 bases, leaving 14 bases not matched to a gene. Written as DNA, the CDR3 is TGTGCCAGCTCACGTACACGCTTCGGGACAGCTCACGAGCAGTACTTC. Residues: CASSRTRFGTAHEQYF.

V usage is TRBV5-1 and J usage is TRBJ1-1, with D unclear. The germline gives CDR1 SGHRS, CDR2 YFSETQ. Between the trimmed V and J ends, which lost 4 bases and 1 base, there was a span of 14 bases. The CDR3 sequence is 15 residues long. The CDR3 nucleotides are TGCGCCAGCAGCCCTACTCGGGGTCCGAACACTGAAGCTTTCTTT. Residues: CASSPTRGPNTEAFF.